Listed below are T cell receptor beta chains from one sample, sequenced in a study of cytomegalovirus exposure and HLA in healthy donors. Only in-frame clones appear in the TCRdb table, and some are missing; sequencing was by immunoSEQ multiplex PCR. The sample has some 200,000 clones, 65% to 85% seen once; the top ten hold about 0.094%. The sample consisted of PBMCs. The receptors here all came from a boy aged 2 to 10 in good health and CMV-seronegative. Both conserved end residues are part of each CDR3. D genes are given only for firm matches. Size tells how often a clone was seen (once, few, many) or the class of an expanded clone, and some rows leave it out.

>TRBV4-2|TRBJ2-3|NA|NA
TGTGCCAGCAGCCAAGATCCCGGGACTACAGATACGCAGTATTTT
CASSQDPGTTDTQYF
>TRBV19|TRBJ1-1|NA|NA
TGTGCCAGTAGTGCGGTGGTTCACACTGAAGCTTTCTTT
CASSAVVHTEAFF
>TRBV4-2|TRBJ1-2|NA|few
TGTGCCAGCAGCCAAGATCCCCCGCAGGGCCGGAACTATGGCTACACCTTC
CASSQDPPQGRNYGYTF
>TRBV6-6|TRBJ2-7|NA|NA
TGTGCCAGCTCGCCAACTTCGGGCTACGAGCAGTACTTC
CASSPTSGYEQYF
>TRBV29-1|TRBJ2-3|TRBD2|NA
TGCAGCGCTGCTAGCGGGGGCCCCACAGATACGCAGTATTTT
CSAASGGPTDTQYF
>TRBV2|TRBJ2-7|NA|once
TGTGCCAGCAGTGAAGCCCGGACTCGAAACTACGAGCAGTACTTC
CASSEARTRNYEQYF
>TRBV4-1|TRBJ2-3|NA|NA
TGCGCCAGCAGCCAAACGGTCCAAGATACGCAGTATTTT
CASSQTVQDTQYF
>TRBV5-4|TRBJ2-3|NA|NA
TGTGCCAGCAGCCCGCCCCGGGGACGGACTATCCCTAGCACAGATACGCAGTATTTT
CASSPPRGRTIPSTDTQYF
>TRBV4-1|TRBJ1-3|NA|NA
TGCGCCAGCAGCCAAAGGGGGAGCGGTAGGCTCTCTGGAAACACCATATATTTT
CASSQRGSGRLSGNTIYF
>TRBV20-1|TRBJ1-1|NA|once
TGCAGTGCCCCTCGGGCTGAAGCTTTCTTT
CSAPRAEAFF
>TRBV11-2|TRBJ2-4|NA|NA
TGTGCCAGCAGCTTAGGTGCGGGCTCCAAAAACATTCAGTACTTC
CASSLGAGSKNIQYF
>TRBV11-2|TRBJ2-1|TRBD1|NA
TGTGCCAGCAGAGGCCTTAGGAGTCCGGGACAGGGCTACAATGAGCAGTTCTTC
CASRGLRSPGQGYNEQFF
>TRBV5-1|TRBJ2-7|NA|NA
TGCGCCAGCAGCTTGGCGAGGGGGGGTATCAACGAGCAGTACTTC
CASSLARGGINEQYF
>TRBV10-1|TRBJ1-5|NA|NA
TGCGCCAGACCTCATGGGGCAGGGAAAGGCAATCAGCCCCAGCATTTT
CARPHGAGKGNQPQHF
>TRBV27|TRBJ2-1|TRBD2|NA
TGTGCCAGCAGCCGGACTAGCGGGGGGGCCAAGGATGAGCAGTTCTTC
CASSRTSGGAKDEQFF
>TRBV10-2|TRBJ1-5|TRBD1|few
TGCGCCAGCAGAGACAGGGCCAACAATCAGCCCCAGCATTTT
CASRDRANNQPQHF
>TRBV10-3|TRBJ2-7|TRBD2|once
TGTGCCATCAGTGATATGGGACTAGCGGGGAACAACGAATACCGCTACGAGCAGTACTTC
CAISDMGLAGNNEYRYEQYF
>TRBV5-8|TRBJ2-7|NA|NA
TGTGCCAGCAGCTTTTCCCCGACAGGGAGGGAGCAGTACTTC
CASSFSPTGREQYF
>TRBV10-3|TRBJ1-2|TRBD1|NA
TGTGCCATCAGTGAGTACATGGACAGGCCCGGATATGGCTACACCTTC
CAISEYMDRPGYGYTF
>TRBV5-1|TRBJ1-4|TRBD1|NA
TGCGCCAGCAGCTTGGGTGGGACAGGATCCCCTGCAACTAATGAAAAACTGTTTTTT
CASSLGGTGSPATNEKLFF
>TRBV4-3|TRBJ2-5|TRBD1|NA
TGCGCCAGCAGCCAAGATCGCTACAGGGGCGGGGAGACCCAGTACTTC
CASSQDRYRGGETQYF
>TRBV10-3|TRBJ1-1|TRBD1|NA
TGTGCCGCCAGGACAGGGGAATTGAACACTGAAGCTTTCTTT
CAARTGELNTEAFF
>TRBV19|TRBJ2-7|TRBD2|NA
TGTGCCAGCGGGACTAGCAGTTACGAGCAGTACTTC
CASGTSSYEQYF
>TRBV9|TRBJ1-6|TRBD1|NA
TGTGCCAGCAGCGTAGGGGGGCTCCGCGGGACAGACGATTCACCCCTCCACTTT
CASSVGGLRGTDDSPLHF
>TRBV5-6|TRBJ2-7|TRBD1|NA
TGTGCCAGCAGCTTGGCCGGAACAGGGGGCAAGTACGAGCAGTACTTC
CASSLAGTGGKYEQYF
>TRBV30|TRBJ1-5|NA|NA
TGTGCCTGGAGCCTGGCTGGTTTCAATCAGCCCCAGCATTTT
CAWSLAGFNQPQHF
>TRBV28|TRBJ2-5|NA|NA
TGTGCCAGCGGTACGAGGGGGAAGACCCAGTACTTC
CASGTRGKTQYF
>TRBV4-3|TRBJ1-1|TRBD1|few
TGCGCCAGCAGCCTAGCTAAAGACAGGGACACTGAAGCTTTCTTT
CASSLAKDRDTEAFF
>TRBV29-1|TRBJ2-1|TRBD1|NA
TGCAGCACCGGACAGGGGCCCGATAGTGAGCAGTTCTTC
CSTGQGPDSEQFF
>TRBV27|TRBJ1-1|TRBD1|NA
TGTGCCAGCAGCGAACAGGGGGCAGGCACTGAAGCTTTCTTT
CASSEQGAGTEAFF
>TRBV18|TRBJ2-5|NA|once
TGTGCCAGCTCCTTCGACTTACAAGAGACCCAGTACTTC
CASSFDLQETQYF
>TRBV6-5|TRBJ2-7|TRBD2|few
TGTGCCAGCAGTCAAAGACTAGCAGGCGAGCAGTACTTC
CASSQRLAGEQYF
>TRBV13|TRBJ2-5|NA|NA
TGTGCCAGCAGCCGACCAGACGGAGCTCAAGAGACCCAGTACTTC
CASSRPDGAQETQYF
>TRBV4-3|TRBJ1-2|NA|NA
TGCGCCAGCAGCCAAGAAATGGACCTTCTTAGCGCTAACTATGGCTACACCTTC
CASSQEMDLLSANYGYTF
>TRBV6-5|TRBJ1-5|NA|NA
TGTGCCAGCCACAGGTGGGGTCAGCCCCAGCATTTT
CASHRWGQPQHF